What follows describes a single T cell receptor (beta chain). It has no known antigen specificity. Sequence at one end of the junction differs from germline and may be a read error. The reads were generated on an Illumina HiSeq 2000. TCR beta chain libraries were generated through multiplex PCR amplification. High-throughput sequencing was used to analyze the amplified TCR beta chain products. The raw public data were reprocessed by TCRdb itself: fastp quality trimming at Q25, MiXCR clonotype calling, in-frame beta chains only. One record per CDR3 amino acid sequence lists the most common genes and DNA. Counted in this sample were fewer than 80,000 distinct CDR3 sequences; approximately 45% of them appeared once. About 8.4% of the sample rests with the top ten. The data are from a study of breast tumors, draining lymph nodes, adjacent tissues (TCRdb year 2016). Context from the whole study: TCR beta repertoires were compared across tumor, adjacent nontumor tissue and axillary lymph nodes obtained from breast cancer patients. The study was designed to assess the relationships and possible T-cell exchange between tumor, surrounding tissue and draining lymph node repertoires in human breast cancer.

Findings and caveats that apply to the study as a whole: The conclusion that tumor T cells originate in lymph nodes was presented as consistent with a hypothesis rather than as directly demonstrated. A scenario in which most tumor T cells derive from the lymph node and then expand within tumor tissue was judged to be consistent with the data. Tumor T-cell repertoires showed less diversity than lymph node repertoires and more diversity than nontumor tissue repertoires, and tumor T-cell repertoires showed preferential V and J gene usage. In luminal-like breast cancer, tumor and nontumor tissue repertoires resembled each other significantly more than in basal-like breast cancer.

What was sequenced was breast tumor tissue. This TCR came from a female donor with breast cancer. Some clones in this sample may be carry-over from other donors' samples.

For the CDR3, the sequence is CASSKGHSQEASF. The nucleotide sequence reads as follows: TGTGCCAGCAGCAAGGGACATTCCCAGGAAGCTTCCTTT. The chain is assembled from TRBV7-3 and TRBJ2-2; tentative D gene TRBD1, with 6 bases matching. The CDR3 sequence holds 13 residues, the cysteine and phenylalanine included. Only CDR3 DNA remains: 39 bases, in frame from the first base. Via the germline V gene, CDR1 is SGHTA and CDR2 FQGTGA.